This T cell receptor beta chain comes out of a study of OX40 agonist ivuxolimab in advanced cancers. Germline CDR1 reads SGHNT; CDR2 reads YYREEE (reference sequence). There are 14 residues in the CDR3. The J segment lost 7 bases and the V segment lost 7 bases, leaving 10 bases of the junction unmatched. The table came from immunoSEQ multiplex PCR; TCRdb's copy has only in-frame clones and leaves some out. The sample lists around 100,000 clones, 70% to 90% occurring once. V gene TRBV5-4 combines with J gene TRBJ2-7; 11 bases line up with TRBD2. Here the sequenced sample was CD4+ or CD8+ T cells sorted from blood, taken in a trial of the OX40 agonist ivuxolimab. This TCR was sampled from an adult with an advanced solid tumor such as melanoma, head and neck, liver or kidney cancer. As DNA, the CDR3 is TGTGCCAGCTCATTAGCGGGAGGGCCGTCAGAGCAGTACTTC. It translates to CASSLAGGPSEQYF. Full variable domain (remainder filled in from reference TRBV5-4 and TRBJ2-7): ETGVTQSPTHLIKTRGQQVTLRCSSQSGHNTVSWYQQALGQGPQFIFQYYREEENGRGNFPPRFSGLQFPNYSSELNVNALELDDSALYLCASSLAGGPSEQYFGPGTRLTVT.